The 29 T cell receptor beta chains below all came from one sample that was sequenced in a study of human T cells and chemical hapten exposure. Time point reported: patch test 1, 2 weeks after DPC sensitization. Treatment noted: therapeutic diphenylcyclopropenone sensitization with weekly scalp DPC. Before extraction, the whole blood was not fractionated, and total RNA was taken from it. TCRdb re-called the RACE reads through MiXCR, storing one row per CDR3 protein. Of about 35,000 distinct CDR3 sequences in the sample, around 6.8% were seen once. The sequencing here drew on whole blood, taken in connection with sensitization to the hapten diphenylcyclopropenone (DPC). The source is a woman aged 25 to 39 with alopecia areata. Some clones in this sample may be carry-over from other donors' samples.

This clonotype came up a few times. This sequence joins TRBV3-1 and TRBJ1-1, with D unclear. Between the trimmed V and J ends, which lost 4 bases and 5 bases, there was a span of 14 bases. Germline CDR1 reads LGHDT; CDR2 reads YNNKEL (reference sequence). The CDR3 extends over 14 amino acids. CDR3 loop: CASSPLWDGTEAFF. CDR3 in DNA: TGTGCCAGCAGCCCACTTTGGGATGGGACTGAAGCTTTCTTT. The whole variable domain, filled in from reference TRBV3-1 and TRBJ1-1, reads DTAVSQTPKYLVTQMGNDKSIKCEQNLGHDTMYWYKQDSKKFLKIMFSYNNKELIINETVPNRFSPKSPDKAHLNLHINSLELGDSAVYFCASSPLWDGTEAFFGQGTRLTVV.

This clonotype was seen more than once but under ten times. This rearrangement joins TRBV10-1 to TRBJ2-1, with D tentatively TRBD1 or TRBD2 (5 bases each). The germline V gene encodes CDR1 WNHNN and CDR2 SYGVQD (reference sequence). V lost 6 bases, J lost 9 bases, and 15 bases lay in between. The length of the CDR3 is 13 residues. The CDR3 is CASSRDQRTEQFF. Here the CDR3 DNA reads TGCGCCAGCAGCCGGGACCAACGGACTGAGCAGTTCTTC.

This clonotype was detected many times. The V gene is TRBV21-1, the J gene TRBJ2-5; the table names TRBD1, a call not compared with the DNA. TRBV21-1 is termed a pseudogene. This CDR3 comprises 18 residues. Here the CDR3 DNA reads TGTGCCAGCAGCAATCTAAGGCTTCGTGACAGGGGGCAAGAGACCCAGTACTTC. Translating it yields CASSNLRLRDRGQETQYF.

The CDR3 protein is CASTWTEYNEQFF. The CDR3 nucleotides read TGTGCCAGCACTTGGACGGAATACAATGAGCAGTTCTTC. The J gene is TRBJ2-1, the V gene TRBV6-1; D is ambiguous. Trimming left V 7 bases short and J 4 bases short, with 11 bases between. The germline V gene encodes CDR1 MNHNS and CDR2 SASEGT. The CDR3 has 13 residues.

This sequence joins TRBV20-1 and TRBJ2-3; a possible D gene is TRBD2 (7 bases). CDR3 length equals 13 residues. In germline, CDR1 is DFQATT, CDR2 SNEGSKA (reference sequence). In nucleotides, the CDR3 is TGCAGGGGGGGGGGCCCTAGCACAGATACGCAGTATTTT. Protein product: CRGGGPSTDTQYF.

This clonotype was recorded many times. The chain recombines TRBV12-3 or TRBV12-4 with TRBJ1-4, with D tentatively TRBD1 (5 bases). V lost 3 bases and J lost 8, with 10 bases in between. CDR3 length: 13 residues. For the CDR3, the DNA is TGTGCCAGCAGTTTCGTTCGGGGGGAAAAACTGTTTTTT. Protein: CASSFVRGEKLFF.

The chain recombines TRBV6-2 or TRBV6-3 with TRBJ2-3; D remains ambiguous. Germline V gene lookup returns CDR1 MNHEY and CDR2 SVGEGT. V lost 1 base to trimming and J lost 4 bases, with 3 bases between them. The CDR3 runs to 12 residues. Here the CDR3 DNA reads TGTGCCAGCAGTTACTTTTCAGATACGCAGTATTTT. Translated: CASSYFSDTQYF.

This clonotype has at least ten counts. The chain couples TRBV29-1 to TRBJ2-7; D is perhaps TRBD2 (6 bases). The length of the CDR3 is 11 residues. CDR1 SQVTM and CDR2 ANQGSEA come from the germline V gene. V was cut by 4 bases and J by 5 bases, with 9 bases left in between. The CDR3 reads CSVVRGDEQYF. As DNA, the CDR3 is TGCAGCGTTGTACGCGGGGACGAGCAGTACTTC.

The V call is TRBV18, the J call TRBJ2-1, with 10 bases identical to TRBD2. This CDR3 has 15 residues. V was clipped by 1 base and J by 9 bases; unmatched bases: 6. Germline CDR1 and CDR2: KGHSH and LQKENI. The CDR3, as DNA: TGTGCCAGCTCACCACTCAGCGGGGGGGCTTTTGAGCAGTTCTTC. Amino acids: CASSPLSGGAFEQFF.

This clonotype was detected ten times or more. V usage is TRBV10-3 and J usage is TRBJ2-7; D is possibly TRBD2 (5 bases). V lost 4 bases to trimming and J lost 7 bases, with 8 bases between them. Germline V gene lookup returns CDR1 ENHRY and CDR2 SYGVKD. CDR3 size: 11 residues. CDR3 bases: TGTGCCATCAGTGGAGGCGGGGAGCAGTACTTC. Protein: CAISGGGEQYF.

The chain links TRBV7-9 to TRBJ2-7; TRBD1 agrees at 9 bases. This CDR3 spans 15 amino acids. Germline CDR1 is SEHNR and CDR2 is FQNEAQ (reference sequence). Trimming at V came to 4 bases and at J to 5 bases, leaving 9 bases not matched to a gene. CDR3 sequence: CASSSSGQGSNEQYF. In DNA, the CDR3 is TGTGCCAGCAGCTCATCGGGACAGGGAAGCAACGAGCAGTACTTC.

The chain is built from TRBV7-9 and TRBJ1-4; 11 bases line up with TRBD1. Trimming cost V 7 bases and J 8 bases; bases outside gene matches: 6. The length of the CDR3 is 14 residues. The germline V gene has CDR1 SEHNR and CDR2 FQNEAQ (reference sequence). CDR3 DNA: TGTGCCAGCACCTGGACAGGGGGCGCCGAAAAACTGTTTTTT. Its translation: CASTWTGGAEKLFF.

This clonotype occurred a few times. This chain connects TRBV7-2 to TRBJ2-3; the D is unclear. The germline CDR1 and CDR2 sequences are SGHTA and FQGNSA. Trimming took off 2 bases at V and 2 bases at J, with 8 bases between the two ends. This CDR3 comprises 14 residues. CDR3 sequence reads: CASSLMFTTDTQYF. The CDR3, as DNA: TGTGCCAGCAGCTTAATGTTTACCACAGATACGCAGTATTTT.

This clonotype was observed a few times. The genes are TRBV11-2 and TRBJ2-3; D is unclear. CDR3 length: 16 amino acids. Germline loops: CDR1 SGHAT, CDR2 FQNNGV. The V gene lost 0 bases and the J gene lost 3 bases, with 13 bases spanning the gap. CDR3: CASSLDGSRGTDTQYF. CDR3 coding DNA: TGTGCCAGCAGCTTAGATGGCAGTCGTGGAACAGATACGCAGTATTTT.

This clonotype is deemed medium-sized. The chain is built from TRBV5-1 and TRBJ1-5; D is uncertain. Germline loops: CDR1 SGHRS, CDR2 YFSETQ. Trimming shortened V by 4 bases and J by 9 bases, and 17 bases separated the two germline ends. The length of the CDR3 is 14 residues. CDR3 DNA sequence: TGCGCCAGCAGCCAAGAGCCGGGTTTGGGGCCCCAGCATTTT. Amino acids: CASSQEPGLGPQHF.

This clonotype counts as medium-sized. The chain combines TRBV2 with TRBJ2-5; no reliable D call. V dropped 7 bases and J dropped 1 base, with 16 bases sitting between them. The CDR3 has 15 amino acids. Germline V gene lookup returns CDR1 SNHLY and CDR2 FYNNEI. The chain's CDR3 is CASNSVSAGQETQYF. DNA for the CDR3: TGTGCCAGCAACTCGGTATCGGCAGGCCAAGAGACCCAGTACTTC.

This chain uses TRBV28 with TRBJ2-5, with TRBD1 identical over 7 bases. CDR1 is MDHEN and CDR2 is SYDVKM in the germline V gene. This CDR3 comprises 14 residues. J gave up 7 bases and V 7 bases, and 12 bases lay outside the gene matches. The CDR3 DNA reads TGTGCCAGCACCTCGGACAGGTCTCGATGGACCCAGTACTTC. Protein sequence: CASTSDRSRWTQYF.

V gene TRBV5-1 combines with J gene TRBJ1-1; 8 bases map to TRBD1. CDR1 is SGHRS, CDR2 YFSETQ, per germline. This CDR3 has 15 amino acids. V lost 2 bases and J lost 7; bases outside the gene matches: 10. The CDR3 nucleotides are TGCGCCAGCAGCTTCAGTCCGGGACAGGCGGGTGAAGCTTTCTTT. Its translation is CASSFSPGQAGEAFF.

This clonotype was seen many times. The chain is built from TRBV20-1 and TRBJ2-1; perhaps D is TRBD1 or TRBD2 (5 bases each). Germline V gene sequence: CDR1 DFQATT, CDR2 SNEGSKA (reference sequence). Trimming shortened V by 3 bases and J by 0 bases, and 18 bases separated the two germline ends. The CDR3 extends over 17 amino acids. Here the CDR3 reads CSARGTRDVSSYNEQFF. In nucleotides, the CDR3 is TGCAGTGCTAGGGGGACCCGGGACGTGAGCTCCTACAATGAGCAGTTCTTC.

This clonotype is judged medium-sized (0.01 to 0.1%). The chain is built from TRBV29-1 and TRBJ2-3, with D uncertain. The ends were cut back, 4 bases at V and 2 bases at J, with 7 bases in the middle. The CDR3 covers 12 residues. CDR1 and CDR2 from the germline V gene are SQVTM and ANQGSEA. The CDR3 sequence: CSVGASTDTQYF. Written as DNA, the CDR3 is TGCAGCGTTGGTGCTTCCACAGATACGCAGTATTTT.

This clonotype was counted many times. The chain recombines TRBV29-1 with TRBJ2-7, with D hard to call. Germline V gene lookup returns CDR1 SQVTM and CDR2 ANQGSEA. There are 12 residues in the CDR3. Trimming removed 7 bases from V and 4 bases from J, with 14 bases in between. CDR3 loop: CSALGRLYEQYF. For the CDR3, the DNA is TGCAGCGCCCTAGGCCGTCTTTACGAGCAGTACTTC.

This clonotype came up a few times. This chain uses TRBV28 with TRBJ2-5; 7 bases match TRBD2. The V segment lost 5 bases and the J segment 1 base; nucleotides outside the gene matches: 7. CDR1 MDHEN and CDR2 SYDVKM come from the germline V gene. CDR3 size: 15 residues. CDR3 region: CASSARAGFQETQYF. The CDR3 DNA is TGTGCCAGCAGTGCTCGAGCGGGGTTCCAAGAGACCCAGTACTTC.

This chain connects TRBV20-1 to TRBJ2-7, with TRBD1 matching 8 bases. The V gene's germline CDR1 is DFQATT and CDR2 SNEGSKA (reference sequence). The CDR3 spans 14 residues. V lost 0 bases to trimming and J lost 3 bases; unmatched junction nucleotides: 4. The chain's CDR3 is CSARDSGQVYEQYF. As DNA, the CDR3 is TGCAGTGCTAGAGATTCGGGACAGGTCTACGAGCAGTACTTC.

This clonotype was detected ten times or more. This chain links TRBV28 with TRBJ1-5; possibly TRBD1 for D (6 bases). The CDR3 runs to 15 residues. Germline CDR1 reads MDHEN; CDR2 reads SYDVKM. Trimming took off 2 bases at V and 2 bases at J, with 10 bases between the two ends. CDR3 coding DNA: TGTGCCAGCAGTTTAACAGGGAGAGGCAATCAGCCCCAGCATTTT. This codes for CASSLTGRGNQPQHF.

This clonotype has only a few counts. The chain has TRBV29-1 and TRBJ2-3, with TRBD2 identical over 14 bases. The J segment lost 5 bases and the V segment lost 7 bases, leaving 11 bases of the junction unmatched. Germline CDR1 and CDR2: SQVTM and ANQGSEA. CDR3 length equals 16 residues. CDR3 sequence: CSAQKTSGGVGDTQYF. Here the CDR3 DNA reads TGCAGCGCCCAGAAGACTAGCGGGGGGGTTGGAGATACGCAGTATTTT.

Many counts were recorded for this clonotype. The rearrangement joins TRBV20-1 to TRBJ2-7, with a possible D match to TRBD2 (6 bases). Trimming cost V 0 bases and J 2 bases, with 14 bases left between them. CDR1 DFQATT and CDR2 SNEGSKA come from the germline V gene (reference sequence). The length of the CDR3 is 15 residues. The CDR3 loop reads CSARDLDRGTYEQYF. For the CDR3, the DNA is TGCAGTGCTAGAGATTTGGACCGGGGGACCTACGAGCAGTACTTC.

This clonotype was found a few times. The genes are TRBV10-2 and TRBJ2-7; 9 nucleotides line up with TRBD1. Germline V CDR1 and CDR2: WSHSY, SAAADI. The ends lost 3 bases at V and 5 bases at J; junction bases unmatched: 5. This CDR3 comprises 14 residues. This chain's CDR3 is CASSDPGQGHEQYF. CDR3 coding DNA: TGCGCCAGCAGTGACCCGGGACAGGGACACGAGCAGTACTTC.

This clonotype was observed many times. The J gene is TRBJ2-3, the V gene TRBV29-1, with 8 bases that match TRBD2. V gave up 1 base and J gave up 4 bases; unmatched junction bases: 10. The CDR3 contains 16 residues. The V gene's germline CDR1 is SQVTM and CDR2 ANQGSEA. The chain's CDR3 is CSVEGIAGRGADTQYF. DNA for the CDR3: TGCAGCGTTGAAGGAATAGCGGGGAGGGGGGCAGATACGCAGTATTTT.

V is TRBV7-8 and J is TRBJ2-3, with no clear D. This CDR3 has 13 residues. The V gene lost 5 bases and the J gene lost 0 bases, with 6 bases spanning the gap. Germline lookup yields CDR1 SGHVS and CDR2 FQNEAQ. The CDR3 loop is CASSPISTDTQYF. In DNA, the CDR3 is TGTGCCAGCAGCCCGATTAGCACAGATACGCAGTATTTT.